Listed below are T cell receptor beta chains from one sample, sequenced in a study of T-cell reconstitution after alpha-beta-depleted transplantation in children. TCRdb re-called the PCR reads through MiXCR, storing one row per CDR3 protein. There are 130,000 to 150,000 distinct CDR3 sequences in the sample; roughly 8.8% occur only once, and 15% to 20% lies in the top ten. Sequences were derived from PBMCs, mostly from graft donor cells, sampled 180 days after TCRalphabeta/CD19-depleted stem cell transplant. These receptors originate from a female patient aged 2-15 years who had a stem cell transplant for congenital amegakaryocytic thrombocytopenia, so the T cells may come from the graft donor. Both conserved end residues are trimmed from each CDR3.

V: TRBV7-2
J: TRBJ1-1
CDR3: ASSLAARTEAF

V: TRBV7-2
J: TRBJ2-5
CDR3: ASSAHQGRPETQY

V: TRBV10-3
J: TRBJ2-1
CDR3: AISGPAGTATVF

V: TRBV5-1
J: TRBJ2-1
CDR3: ASSMDSPRSYNEQF

V: TRBV12-3/TRBV12-4
J: TRBJ2-7
CDR3: ASSYRKDYEQY

V: TRBV6-5
J: TRBJ1-4
CDR3: ASSYNRGLEKLF

V: TRBV7-9
J: TRBJ1-2
CDR3: ASSFPEDGYT

V: TRBV3-1
J: TRBJ2-3
CDR3: ASSTYPDTQY

V: TRBV4-2
J: TRBJ2-4
CDR3: ASSQDHWDNKNIQY

V: TRBV29-1
J: TRBJ1-2
CDR3: SARTVNYGYT